These 20 T cell receptor beta chains originate from one sample sequenced in a study of breast tumors, draining lymph nodes, adjacent tissues (dated by TCRdb to the mid-2010s). Library generation was performed with multiplex PCR. Instrument used: Illumina HiSeq 2000. Starting from the raw public reads, TCRdb applied fastp trimming at Q25, assembled clones with MiXCR and retained in-frame beta chains. Records with the same CDR3 protein are collapsed into one entry carrying the most frequent genes and DNA. The sample contains 200,000 to 250,000 distinct CDR3 sequences, approximately 31% of them found a single time. Approximately 1.4% of the sample belongs to the ten largest clones. Lymph node samples were obtained from the axillary draining lymph nodes of breast cancer patients. The specimen was axillary lymph node tissue. These receptors all stem from a female donor with breast cancer. Some clones in this sample may be carry-over from other donors' samples.

In this sample, this clonotype turned up a few times. The CDR3 sequence is CASSDPPPSGTETQYF. The DNA for the CDR3 is TGTGCCAGCAGTGACCCTCCCCCTAGCGGGACGGAGACCCAGTACTTC. The chain recombines TRBV6-4 with TRBJ2-5, with TRBD2 matching 9 bases. Per germline, CDR1 MRHNA and CDR2 SNTAGT. The CDR3 loop spans 16 amino acids. Trimming took 2 bases from V and 5 from J; bases not matched to a gene: 9.

Regarding this clonotype: A read error may be the cause here, since a much bigger clone is one base away. This chain joins TRBV20-1 and TRBJ1-5; D uncertain. The CDR3 totals 14 residues. Germline V gene lookup returns CDR1 DFQATT and CDR2 SNEGSKA (reference sequence). The V end was cut by 4 bases, the J end by 9 bases, with 19 bases between. In DNA form, the CDR3 reads TGCAGTGCTACGGACGGGTCAGCGATTCCGCCCCAGCATTTT. This gives the protein CSATDGSAIPPQHF.

For this clonotype: This is likely a read error, given that the CDR3 carries no conserved phenylalanine or tryptophan at its end. This chain uses TRBV27 with TRBJ2-1; D might be TRBD2 (6 bases). The V gene lost 4 bases and the J gene lost 10 bases, with 20 bases spanning the gap. The germline V gene encodes CDR1 MNHEY and CDR2 SMNVEV (reference sequence). The CDR3 is 15 residues long. CDR3 region: CASSSGGPRTGEQFS. The CDR3 DNA is TGTGCCAGCAGTTCCGGAGGGCCCCGTACGGGCGAGCAGTTCTCC.

J is TRBJ1-2 and V is TRBV6-1; TRBD1 agrees at 11 bases. Germline CDR1 and CDR2: MNHNS and SASEGT. The CDR3 covers 14 residues. J gave up 8 bases and V 8 bases, and 10 bases lay outside the gene matches. This CDR3 reads CASLGDRGNRGYTF. In DNA form, the CDR3 reads TGTGCCAGCTTGGGGGACAGGGGGAATCGCGGCTACACCTTC.

This clonotype has ten or more counts. The chain carries TRBV11-3 and TRBJ2-7; D may be TRBD2 (6 bases). Germline CDR1 is SGHNT and CDR2 is YENEEA. CDR3 size: 15 residues. The germline V and J ends were trimmed by 5 bases and 7 bases, with 21 bases remaining between them. The CDR3 sequence is CASSRRESGTSEQYF. CDR3 in DNA: TGTGCCAGCAGCCGCCGGGAGTCAGGGACGAGTGAGCAGTACTTC.

This clonotype was counted ten times or more. V usage is TRBV20-1 and J usage is TRBJ2-7, with D hard to call. Per the germline V gene, CDR1 is DFQATT and CDR2 is SNEGSKA (reference sequence). The CDR3 has 14 amino acids. V dropped 2 bases and J dropped 7 bases, with 18 bases sitting between them. CDR3 nucleotides: TGCAGTGCTAGACAAGAGGTCCCAGGAGTTGAGCAGTACTTC. This codes for CSARQEVPGVEQYF.

This clonotype showed up many times. J is TRBJ1-6 and V is TRBV30, with D unclear. The CDR3 covers 14 residues. Trimming shortened V by 6 bases and J by 5 bases, and 14 bases separated the two germline ends. Germline V gene data show CDR1 as GTSNPN and CDR2 as SVGIG (reference sequence). The DNA of the CDR3 is TGTGCCTGTTACCGGAAGAATGATAATTCACCCCTCCACTTT. Translation: CACYRKNDNSPLHF.

This clonotype showed up just once. The CDR3 coding sequence is TGTGCCAGCAGTCGACGGGAGGCTGGAAACACCATATATTTT. Translated: CASSRREAGNTIYF. The V and J genes are TRBV6-4 and TRBJ1-3; no reliable D call. The CDR3 has 14 residues. V was cut by 5 bases and J by 2 bases, with 10 bases left in between. Looked up from germline, CDR1 is MRHNA and CDR2 is SNTAGT.

Notes on this clonotype: Because the CDR3's place on the DNA is in doubt, the DNA is left out and the CDR3 is given as listed by TCRdb. The rearrangement uses TRBV11-2 and TRBJ2-7. Per the germline V gene, CDR1 is SGHAT and CDR2 is FQNNGV. Termini included, the CDR3 measures 21 amino acids. The CDR3 sequence is CASSLDLRSITFGSGTYEQYF.

This clonotype was observed a few times. A far larger clone is one base from this, pointing to a likely read error. This chain uses TRBV11-2 with TRBJ2-5; D gene unclear. The CDR3 spans 11 residues. Per the germline V gene, CDR1 is SGHAT and CDR2 is FQNNGV. CDR3 sequence: CASSLVETPYF. The DNA of the CDR3 is TGTGCCAGCAGCTTAGTCGAGACCCCGTACTTC.

This clonotype came up many times. One base away lies a much larger clone, so this may be a sequencing read error. V usage is TRBV7-9 and J usage is TRBJ2-5; 12 nucleotides match TRBD2. Germline CDR1 and CDR2: SEHNR and FQNEAQ (reference sequence). The CDR3 runs to 15 residues. CDR3 residues: CASISSGRAGETQHF. The CDR3 region has the DNA TGTGCCAGCATTTCTAGCGGGAGGGCCGGTGAGACCCAGCACTTC.

The chain combines TRBV20-1 with TRBJ1-2; a weak D match, TRBD1 (5 bases). Germline V gene data show CDR1 as DFQATT and CDR2 as SNEGSKA (reference sequence). Trimming removed 4 bases from V and 2 bases from J, with 14 bases in between. CDR3 length equals 14 residues. CDR3 sequence reads: CSAKQRGGNYGYTF. In nucleotides, the CDR3 is TGCAGTGCTAAACAGAGGGGTGGGAACTATGGCTACACCTTC.

This clonotype has a handful of counts. The chain couples TRBV10-1 to TRBJ2-7; weak D call: TRBD2 (6 bases). This CDR3 comprises 15 residues. V lost 3 bases and J lost 0, with 12 bases in between. From germline, CDR1 is WNHNN and CDR2 SYGVQD (reference sequence). This CDR3 is CASSESTSNSYEQYF. Written as DNA, the CDR3 is TGCGCCAGCAGTGAATCTACTAGCAACTCCTACGAGCAGTACTTC.

J is TRBJ1-2 and V is TRBV5-4, with TRBD1 as a possible D gene (5 bases). Trimming left V 3 bases short and J 3 bases short, with 6 bases between. The CDR3 consists of 12 residues. CDR1 is SGHNT, CDR2 YYREEE, per germline (reference sequence). CDR3 region: CASSWGDYGYTF. CDR3 in DNA: TGTGCCAGCAGCTGGGGGGACTATGGCTACACCTTC.

This clonotype came up many times. The chain is built from TRBV5-1 and TRBJ2-4, with a tentative D call TRBD1 (6 bases). The V end lost 1 base, the J end lost 2 bases, and 7 bases lay between the germline ends. Germline assignment: CDR1 SGHRS and CDR2 YFSETQ. This CDR3 spans 14 amino acids. CDR3 protein: CASSLTGPKNIQYF. In nucleotides, the CDR3 is TGCGCCAGCAGCTTGACAGGGCCCAAAAACATTCAGTACTTC.

The chain recombines TRBV18 with TRBJ1-4; 7 bases fit TRBD1. CDR3 size: 15 residues. The trim removed 4 bases at V and 4 bases at J, leaving 6 bases unmatched. Germline V gene lookup returns CDR1 KGHSH and CDR2 LQKENI. The CDR3 DNA follows: TGTGCCAGCTCACGACAGGGTTCCTATAATGAAAAACTGTTTTTT. Translating gives CASSRQGSYNEKLFF.

This clonotype has at least ten counts. This rearrangement joins TRBV5-1 to TRBJ2-2; D unclear. The CDR3 sequence is 13 residues long. Germline V CDR1 and CDR2: SGHRS, YFSETQ. The V end was cut by 1 base, the J end by 5 bases, with 6 bases between. CDR3 coding DNA: TGCGCCAGCAGCTTGAGGAGAACCGGGGAGCTGTTTTTT. Residues: CASSLRRTGELFF.

At least ten counts were recorded for this clonotype. The CDR3 loop reads CASSLVEREGYEQYF. The CDR3 DNA reads TGCGCCAGCAGCTTGGTGGAGCGGGAGGGGTACGAGCAGTACTTC. This chain joins TRBV5-1 and TRBJ2-7; 10 nucleotides match TRBD2. In germline, CDR1 is SGHRS, CDR2 YFSETQ. CDR3 size: 15 residues. J gave up 4 bases and V 0 bases, and 4 bases lay outside the gene matches.

This clonotype showed up many times. The gene calls are TRBV3-1 and TRBJ1-2, with D maybe TRBD1 (5 bases). Germline CDR1 reads LGHDT; CDR2 reads YNNKEL (reference sequence). This CDR3 spans 14 amino acids. V lost 5 bases to trimming and J lost 7 bases, with 17 bases between them. The CDR3 sequence: CASSEWGGSAGYTF. Written as DNA, the CDR3 is TGTGCCAGCAGCGAATGGGGGGGGTCCGCTGGCTACACCTTC.

This clonotype was observed many times. V and J are TRBV12-3 or TRBV12-4 and TRBJ1-4; D uncertain. This CDR3 region has 14 residues. V was shortened by 1 base and J by 8 bases, with 11 bases between the two germline ends. For the CDR3, the DNA is TGTGCCAGCAGTTTAGAGCTATCGGAGGAAAAACTGTTTTTT. The encoded protein is CASSLELSEEKLFF.